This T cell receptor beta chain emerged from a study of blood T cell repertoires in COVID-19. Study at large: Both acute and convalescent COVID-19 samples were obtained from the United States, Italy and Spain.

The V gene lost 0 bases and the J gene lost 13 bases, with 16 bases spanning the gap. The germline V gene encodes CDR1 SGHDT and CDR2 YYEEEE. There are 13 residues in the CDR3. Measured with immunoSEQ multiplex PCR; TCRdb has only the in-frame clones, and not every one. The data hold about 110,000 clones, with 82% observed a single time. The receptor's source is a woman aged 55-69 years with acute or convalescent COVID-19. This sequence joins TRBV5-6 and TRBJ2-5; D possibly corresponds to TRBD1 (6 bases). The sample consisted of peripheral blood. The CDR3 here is CASSLGRRPGVYF. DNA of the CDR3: TGTGCCAGCAGCTTGGGGCGGAGGCCAGGGGTGTACTTC.